These T cell receptor beta chains were read from a single sample in a study of T cell changes during pregnancy in multiple sclerosis. TCRdb's copy holds only in-frame clones and misses some; the assay was immunoSEQ multiplex PCR. The repertoire holds about 92,000 clones, with 85% to 95% as singletons. The sequences come from peripheral blood, collected in the first trimester of pregnancy. These TCRs come from a female donor with multiple sclerosis, enrolled in a pregnancy study. CDR3s include the opening cysteine and the closing phenylalanine or tryptophan. A D gene is named only where the DNA matches it firmly. Rows may omit the clone size; those that give it use once, few, many or a size class.

D gene | J gene | clone size | V gene | CDR3 length | CDR3 protein | CDR3 DNA
NA | TRBJ2-7 | NA | TRBV7-2 | 13 | CASSLNGGYEQYF | TGTGCCAGCAGCTTAAACGGCGGCTACGAGCAGTACTTC
NA | TRBJ2-1 | few | TRBV2 | 13 | CASSAISHNEQFF | TGTGCCAGCAGTGCTATTTCCCACAATGAGCAGTTCTTC
TRBD1 | TRBJ1-2 | once | TRBV28 | 14 | CASSFEDRVYGYTF | TGTGCCAGCAGTTTTGAGGACAGGGTCTATGGCTACACCTTC
TRBD2 | TRBJ2-1 | NA | TRBV10-3 | 16 | CAISDFSGLAGTEQFF | TGTGCCATCAGTGATTTCTCCGGGTTAGCGGGAACTGAGCAGTTCTTC
NA | TRBJ2-6 | NA | TRBV7-9 | 15 | CATPRDISGANVLTF | TGTGCCACCCCCCGGGACATATCCGGGGCCAACGTCCTGACTTTC
NA | TRBJ2-7 | once | TRBV11-2 | 13 | CASSLGHSYEQYF | TGTGCCAGCAGCTTAGGACATTCCTACGAGCAGTACTTC
NA | TRBJ2-4 | once | TRBV29-1 | 13 | CSVRGHHENIQYF | TGCAGCGTTCGAGGCCACCACGAGAACATTCAGTACTTC
NA | TRBJ1-2 | NA | TRBV28 | 13 | CASSLRDNYGYTF | TGTGCCAGCAGTTTGCGGGACAACTATGGCTACACCTTC
NA | TRBJ1-5 | once | TRBV7-2 | 12 | CASSLPNQPQHF | TGTGCCAGCAGCTTACCGAATCAGCCCCAGCATTTT
NA | TRBJ2-2 | once | TRBV11-1 | 14 | CASSLAEITGELFF | TGTGCCAGCAGCTTAGCAGAGATTACCGGGGAGCTGTTTTTT
TRBD2 | TRBJ2-3 | NA | TRBV7-3 | 18 | CASTPRGSGWSSPDTQYF | TGTGCCAGCACCCCACGCGGGAGCGGATGGAGTTCACCAGATACGCAGTATTTT
TRBD2 | TRBJ2-1 | NA | TRBV2 | 17 | CASTEALLAGVYNEQFF | TGTGCCAGCACCGAGGCCTTACTAGCGGGAGTATACAATGAGCAGTTCTTC
TRBD2 | TRBJ2-5 | NA | TRBV19 | 16 | CASSGGLAGAVETQYF | TGTGCCAGTAGTGGAGGACTAGCGGGGGCTGTGGAGACCCAGTACTTC
NA | TRBJ2-7 | once | TRBV28 | 14 | CASSLTGPAYEQYF | TGTGCCAGCAGTTTGACAGGACCAGCCTACGAGCAGTACTTC
NA | TRBJ2-1 | NA | TRBV27 | 12 | CASSLGLGEQFF | TGTGCCAGCAGTTTAGGCCTCGGGGAGCAGTTCTTC
NA | TRBJ2-3 | NA | TRBV29-1 | 15 | CSGAGSPLVTDTQYF | TGCAGCGGCGCTGGTAGTCCTCTAGTCACAGATACGCAGTATTTT
TRBD2 | TRBJ2-1 | NA | TRBV6-1 | 17 | CASSAGLAGDRANEQFF | TGTGCCAGCAGTGCGGGACTAGCGGGAGACCGTGCCAATGAGCAGTTCTTC
NA | TRBJ2-7 | NA | TRBV5-6 | 14 | CASRLGVEDYEQYF | TGTGCCAGCCGCCTCGGGGTTGAGGACTACGAGCAGTACTTC
TRBD1 | TRBJ1-2 | NA | TRBV19 | 15 | CASSIEGTGLNGYTF | TGTGCCAGTAGTATAGAGGGGACAGGCCTGAATGGCTACACCTTC
TRBD2 | TRBJ2-7 | NA | TRBV18 | 16 | CASSRGLAGGAYEQYF | TGTGCCAGCTCAAGGGGACTAGCGGGTGGGGCCTACGAGCAGTACTTC
NA | TRBJ2-7 | NA | TRBV6-5 | 13 | CASSYGQSGEQYF | TGTGCCAGCAGTTACGGACAGAGCGGTGAGCAGTACTTC
NA | TRBJ2-1 | NA | TRBV6-6 | 13 | CASSALRGNEQFF | TGTGCCAGCAGTGCGCTCCGGGGCAATGAGCAGTTCTTC
NA | TRBJ1-1 | once | TRBV7-9 | 12 | CASSQTGIEAFF | TGTGCCAGCAGCCAGACAGGAATTGAAGCTTTCTTT
NA | TRBJ2-7 | NA | TRBV5-6 | 15 | CASSSYGRAKDEQYF | TGTGCCAGCAGCTCATACGGCAGGGCTAAAGACGAGCAGTACTTC
NA | TRBJ2-3 | NA | TRBV28 | 17 | CASSLGASGGTTDTQYF | TGTGCCAGCAGTTTGGGCGCATCAGGGGGGACCACAGATACGCAGTATTTT
NA | TRBJ1-5 | NA | TRBV6-1 | 15 | CASTLSPLRYQPQHF | TGTGCCAGCACCCTGAGTCCACTTAGATATCAGCCCCAGCATTTT
TRBD2 | TRBJ2-3 | NA | TRBV28 | 15 | CASTSSGRAIDTQYF | TGTGCCAGCACCTCCAGCGGGAGGGCCATAGATACGCAGTATTTT
NA | TRBJ2-1 | NA | TRBV25-1 | 9 | CAPPDEQFF | TGTGCCCCCCCTGATGAGCAGTTCTTC
NA | TRBJ2-1 | NA | TRBV7-3 | 13 | CASSLINRNEQFF | TGTGCCAGCAGCTTAATCAACAGGAATGAGCAGTTCTTC
NA | TRBJ2-2 | NA | TRBV6-1 | 15 | CASTSGYGNTGELFF | TGTGCCAGCACCTCGGGTTACGGGAACACCGGGGAGCTGTTTTTT
TRBD1 | TRBJ2-7 | NA | TRBV5-6 | 15 | CASHAWGQDSYEQYF | TGTGCCAGCCACGCCTGGGGACAGGACTCCTACGAGCAGTACTTC